Shown below are 28 T cell receptor beta chains from a single sample sequenced in a study of T cell responses to AZD1222 COVID-19 vaccine. Assay used: immunoSEQ multiplex PCR; TCRdb lists only in-frame clones, some missing. The sample records some 100,000 clones, approximately 90% being singletons. Material: peripheral blood, obtained on day 0 of AZD1222 vaccination. The receptors shown here come from an adult in good health.

The chain uses TRBV6-5 and TRBJ1-6; D not certain. The CDR3 loop spans 14 amino acids. CDR1 is MNHEY, CDR2 SVGAGI, per germline. V lost 0 bases, J lost 9 bases, and 9 bases lay in between. CDR3 coding DNA: TGTGCCAGCAGTTACTCGGACGCGGGTTCACCCCTCCACTTT. This translates into CASSYSDAGSPLHF.

J is TRBJ2-3 and V is TRBV2; the D call may be TRBD1 or TRBD2 (6 bases each). The V gene lost 6 bases and the J gene lost 2 bases, with 18 bases spanning the gap. Germline assignment: CDR1 SNHLY and CDR2 FYNNEI. The CDR3 consists of 16 residues. The CDR3 nucleotides read TGTGCCAGCAGCCGGTCCGGGGGCTATCTCACAGATACGCAGTATTTT. This codes for CASSRSGGYLTDTQYF.

The chain uses TRBV6-1 and TRBJ1-2; D call uncertain. V lost 1 base to trimming and J lost 0 bases, with 9 bases between them. The length of the CDR3 is 15 residues. Germline CDR1 and CDR2: MNHNS and SASEGT. As DNA, the CDR3 is TGTGCCAGCAGTGAAGGCCGACCCGCTAACTATGGCTACACCTTC. This encodes CASSEGRPANYGYTF.

CDR3 residues: CASSLGLAGAPYNEQFF. The CDR3, as DNA: TGTGCCAGCAGCTTAGGGCTAGCGGGGGCCCCGTACAATGAGCAGTTCTTC. The chain joins TRBV11-2 to TRBJ2-1; 10 positions agree with TRBD2. Germline CDR1 is SGHAT and CDR2 is FQNNGV. This CDR3 has 17 residues. After removal of 1 base from V and 4 bases from J, the junction contained 7 bases not matched to a gene.

This clone was counted at least ten times. The CDR3 region has the DNA TGCGCCAGCAGCTTGGAACGTAGCGAGCAGTACTTC. As protein: CASSLERSEQYF. The chain uses TRBV5-1 and TRBJ2-7; D gene uncertain. Deletions cut 0 bases from V and 6 bases from J, with 7 bases between. CDR3 length: 12 residues. The germline CDR1 and CDR2 sequences are SGHRS and YFSETQ.

The chain joins TRBV14 to TRBJ1-2, with D tentatively TRBD1 (5 bases). CDR3 size: 15 residues. Germline V gene lookup returns CDR1 SGHDN and CDR2 FVKESK. The V gene lost 1 base and the J gene lost 7 bases, with 16 bases spanning the gap. CDR3 DNA: TGTGCCAGCAGCCAAGGGGACGCAGATTGGGCTGGCTACACCTTC. Translation gives CASSQGDADWAGYTF.

J is TRBJ1-5 and V is TRBV2; D ambiguous. Trimming left V 2 bases short and J 1 base short, with 6 bases between. Per the germline V gene, CDR1 is SNHLY and CDR2 is FYNNEI. The CDR3 is 14 amino acids. The CDR3 region has the DNA TGTGCCAGCAGTGAATCGGACAGCAATCAGCCCCAGCATTTT. It specifies CASSESDSNQPQHF.

V is TRBV7-9 and J is TRBJ1-1; D gene unclear. Germline loops: CDR1 SEHNR, CDR2 FQNEAQ (reference sequence). Trimming removed 9 bases at V and 5 bases at J, with 7 bases between. This CDR3 has 10 amino acids. The CDR3 loop reads CASRRTEAFF. CDR3 in DNA: TGTGCCAGTCGGCGGACTGAAGCTTTCTTT.

The chain joins TRBV11-2 to TRBJ2-3, with no clear D. The CDR3 sequence is 15 residues long. Germline CDR1 and CDR2: SGHAT and FQNNGV. Trimming took off 3 bases at V and 1 base at J, with 11 bases between the two ends. CDR3 region: CASSFRSVRTDTQYF. The CDR3 nucleotides are TGTGCCAGCAGCTTTCGGTCAGTTCGCACAGATACGCAGTATTTT.

The chain carries TRBV7-9 and TRBJ1-2, with D possibly TRBD1 on 5 matching bases. The CDR3 runs 12 residues. Germline V gene lookup returns CDR1 SEHNR and CDR2 FQNEAQ (reference sequence). V was trimmed by 2 bases and J by 8 bases, leaving 9 bases between them. CDR3: CASSLPQGGYTF. CDR3 sequence (DNA): TGTGCCAGCAGCTTACCCCAGGGAGGCTACACCTTC.

This chain joins TRBV5-5 and TRBJ2-7; either TRBD1 or TRBD2 may supply D (6 bases each). Between the trimmed V and J ends, which lost 2 bases and 0 bases, there was a span of 12 bases. The CDR3 is 15 amino acids. CDR1 is SGHKS, CDR2 YYEKEE, per germline (reference sequence). The DNA for the CDR3 is TGTGCCAGCAGCTTTCGAGGGGGGAGCTCCTACGAGCAGTACTTC. Translating it yields CASSFRGGSSYEQYF.

The J gene is TRBJ2-7, the V gene TRBV9, with D unclear. The CDR3 covers 14 residues. V was pared by 0 bases and J by 3 bases, with 10 bases between. Germline V gene data show CDR1 as SGDLS and CDR2 as YYNGEE. CDR3 region: CASSVGAAHYEQYF. CDR3 coding DNA: TGTGCCAGCAGCGTAGGTGCAGCCCACTACGAGCAGTACTTC.

The chain combines TRBV13 with TRBJ1-1, with a possible D match to TRBD1 (6 bases). V lost 5 bases, J lost 6 bases, and 16 bases lay in between. Germline V gives CDR1 PRHDT, CDR2 FYEKMQ (reference sequence). The CDR3 is 14 residues long. The CDR3 spells CASSDRPRPAEAFF. DNA of the CDR3: TGTGCCAGCAGCGACAGGCCCCGACCCGCTGAAGCTTTCTTT.

The gene calls are TRBV30 and TRBJ1-6; D ambiguous. The V gene's germline CDR1 is GTSNPN and CDR2 SVGIG (reference sequence). With 1 base removed from V and 9 bases from J, the gap between germline ends came to 13 bases. The CDR3 length is 14 residues. The CDR3 sequence: CAWSAGDTRSPLHF. CDR3 bases: TGTGCCTGGAGTGCCGGTGACACCCGTTCACCCCTCCACTTT.

The V call is TRBV27, the J call TRBJ2-3; D unresolved. Germline assignment: CDR1 MNHEY and CDR2 SMNVEV (reference sequence). The CDR3 loop spans 13 amino acids. V was trimmed by 7 bases and J by 3 bases, leaving 11 bases between them. As DNA, the CDR3 is TGTGCCAGCACCGAAACGGATACAGATACGCAGTATTTT. This encodes CASTETDTDTQYF.

This chain uses TRBV6-5 with TRBJ1-4; tentative D call: TRBD1 (5 bases). CDR1 is MNHEY, CDR2 SVGAGI, per germline. V gave up 5 bases and J gave up 8 bases, with 12 bases separating them. The CDR3 consists of 13 residues. CDR3 residues: CASSPRGGEKLFF. CDR3 nucleotide sequence: TGTGCCAGCAGTCCCCGGGGGGGAGAAAAACTGTTTTTT.

The chain recombines TRBV12-3 or TRBV12-4 with TRBJ1-1; D unresolved. Trimming shortened V by 3 bases and J by 6 bases, and 11 bases separated the two germline ends. This CDR3 contains 13 residues. CDR3 residues: CASSLGVGSEAFF. In nucleotides, the CDR3 is TGTGCCAGCAGTTTGGGAGTAGGGTCTGAAGCTTTCTTT.

The J gene is TRBJ2-1, the V gene TRBV20-1; no definite D call. V gave up 3 bases and J gave up 9 bases, with 21 bases separating them. CDR1 DFQATT and CDR2 SNEGSKA come from the germline V gene (reference sequence). CDR3 length equals 15 residues. The CDR3 DNA is TGCAGTGCTAGTTCCCCCCTAGGTCCCGACGGTGAGCAGTTCTTC. Translation gives CSASSPLGPDGEQFF.

The chain couples TRBV28 to TRBJ1-2; D may be TRBD1 (5 bases). Germline CDR1 is MDHEN and CDR2 is SYDVKM. The CDR3 loop spans 14 amino acids. V gave up 5 bases and J gave up 8 bases, with 18 bases separating them. The CDR3 spells CASSPLVQGLGYTF. CDR3 nucleotides: TGTGCCAGCAGTCCCCTCGTTCAGGGTTTAGGCTACACCTTC.

The chain has TRBV9 and TRBJ2-3, with a weak D call TRBD2 (5 bases). Trimming took 4 bases from V and 0 from J, leaving 9 bases between them. Germline values: CDR1 SGDLS, CDR2 YYNGEE. The CDR3 runs to 14 residues. This CDR3 reads CASSPSWSTDTQYF. The CDR3 DNA is TGTGCCAGCAGCCCTAGCTGGAGCACAGATACGCAGTATTTT.

The gene calls are TRBV24-1 and TRBJ2-5, with D tentatively TRBD1 (5 bases). The CDR3 consists of 14 residues. V lost 7 bases and J lost 1, with 12 bases in between. In germline, CDR1 is KGHDR, CDR2 SFDVKD. The CDR3 DNA reads TGTGCCACCAGAGGGGCACCCCCCCAAGAGACCCAGTACTTC. It translates to CATRGAPPQETQYF.

V and J are TRBV6-1 and TRBJ1-2; a possible D gene is TRBD1 (5 bases). The germline V gene encodes CDR1 MNHNS and CDR2 SASEGT. The ends were cut back, 2 bases at V and 7 bases at J, with 8 bases in the middle. The CDR3 has 12 amino acids. The CDR3 spells CASSEQGSGYTF. The CDR3 region has the DNA TGTGCCAGCAGTGAACAGGGAAGTGGCTACACCTTC.

This clone was observed once. V gene TRBV18 combines with J gene TRBJ2-5; possible D gene TRBD2, 6 bases. Trimming took off 1 base at V and 4 bases at J, with 13 bases between the two ends. The germline gives CDR1 KGHSH, CDR2 LQKENI. There are 15 residues in the CDR3. The CDR3 region is CASSPRGGPGETQYF. The CDR3 nucleotides read TGTGCCAGCTCACCACGGGGAGGTCCAGGAGAGACCCAGTACTTC.

The table lists this clone with a count of one. This sequence joins TRBV6-6 and TRBJ1-1; D remains unclear. The CDR3 is made up of 12 amino acids. V shed 6 bases and J shed 7 bases, with 12 bases lying between them. Germline CDR1 is MNHNY and CDR2 is SVGAGI (reference sequence). The CDR3 here is CASSAAGGEAFF. DNA of the CDR3: TGTGCCAGCAGCGCCGCCGGAGGTGAAGCTTTCTTT.

The V call is TRBV18, the J call TRBJ1-4; D ambiguous. CDR1 is KGHSH and CDR2 is LQKENI in the germline V gene. Between the trimmed V and J ends, which lost 0 bases and 8 bases, there was a span of 13 bases. CDR3 size: 15 residues. For the CDR3, the DNA is TGTGCCAGCTCACCACCGGGGATGTCTTACGAAAAACTGTTTTTT. Its protein is CASSPPGMSYEKLFF.

This clone was seen a few times. The V and J genes are TRBV18 and TRBJ1-2; 8 bases are shared with TRBD1. Germline V gives CDR1 KGHSH, CDR2 LQKENI. J gave up 2 bases and V 2 bases, and 4 bases lay outside the gene matches. This CDR3 is built from 15 residues. CDR3 amino acids: CASSPNRGSNYGYTF. CDR3 nucleotides: TGTGCCAGCTCACCAAACAGGGGGTCGAACTATGGCTACACCTTC.

CDR3 protein: CASRLAMGELFF. The DNA of the CDR3 is TGTGCCAGCCGACTAGCGATGGGGGAGCTGTTTTTT. V is TRBV27 and J is TRBJ2-2, with 8 bases lining up with TRBD2. Germline V gives CDR1 MNHEY, CDR2 SMNVEV (reference sequence). CDR3 length equals 12 residues. Trimming cost V 8 bases and J 8 bases; bases outside gene matches: 4.

The chain employs TRBV6-5 and TRBJ1-1; D is undetermined. CDR3 length equals 15 residues. Looked up from germline, CDR1 is MNHEY and CDR2 is SVGAGI. V lost 9 bases, J lost 10 bases, and 27 bases lay in between. DNA of the CDR3: TGTGCCAGTGGCGGGGAGGGCACCACCTCTCTAGTAGCTTTCTTT. Amino acids: CASGGEGTTSLVAFF.